The rows below give T cell receptor beta chains drawn from one sample of a study of OX40 agonist ivuxolimab in advanced cancers. Produced via immunoSEQ multiplex PCR; TCRdb's table is partial and in-frame only. Altogether roughly 24,000 clones are present, just under 80% being singletons, with the ten largest covering about 25%. The input for sequencing was CD4+ or CD8+ T cells sorted from blood, taken in a trial of the OX40 agonist ivuxolimab. The receptors come from an adult with an advanced solid tumor such as melanoma, head and neck, liver or kidney cancer. The CDR3 runs from the conserved cysteine through the conserved F or W. Each record gives: D gene, clone size, J gene, V gene, CDR3 protein, CDR3 DNA. The D gene is left open where the match is weak. Clone size is stated in some rows and not others, as once, few, many or a class when expanded.

>TRBD2|NA|TRBJ2-1|TRBV5-1
CASSQGGLAGGRGNEQFF
TGCGCCAGCAGCCAGGGAGGACTAGCGGGAGGCCGGGGGAATGAGCAGTTCTTC
>NA|NA|TRBJ1-5|TRBV5-5
CASSFFDNNQPQHF
TGTGCCAGCAGCTTTTTCGATAACAATCAGCCCCAGCATTTT
>TRBD1|once|TRBJ1-5|TRBV5-5
CASSPTTGGGQPQHF
TGTGCCAGCAGCCCCACCACAGGGGGTGGGCAGCCCCAGCATTTT
>NA|NA|TRBJ2-5|TRBV2
CASSQFLGPSEETQYF
TGTGCCAGCAGTCAATTCCTGGGGCCTTCAGAAGAGACCCAGTACTTC
>NA|few|TRBJ2-1|TRBV9
CASSAVNLRDEQFF
TGTGCCAGCAGCGCCGTGAACCTACGGGATGAGCAGTTCTTC
>NA|NA|TRBJ2-7|TRBV5-4
CASSLVGGTYEQYF
TGTGCCAGCAGCTTGGTGGGCGGTACCTACGAGCAGTACTTC
>NA|NA|TRBJ2-4|TRBV14
CASSHWTAKNIQYF
TGTGCCAGCAGCCACTGGACAGCCAAAAACATTCAGTACTTC
>TRBD1|NA|TRBJ2-7|TRBV15
CATSRDQGQGNEQYF
TGTGCCACCAGCAGAGATCAGGGACAGGGGAACGAGCAGTACTTC
>NA|NA|TRBJ2-2|TRBV7-9
CASTQGGSTGELFF
TGTGCCAGCACCCAGGGGGGTAGCACCGGGGAGCTGTTTTTT
>NA|NA|TRBJ2-7|TRBV9
CASSVVSGPTYEQYF
TGTGCCAGCAGCGTAGTTAGCGGTCCTACCTACGAGCAGTACTTC
>NA|NA|TRBJ1-4|TRBV7-9
CASSRPKATNEKLFF
TGTGCCAGCAGCCGTCCCAAAGCAACTAATGAAAAACTGTTTTTT
>NA|NA|TRBJ2-1|TRBV10-2
CASSHFRGHEQFF
NA
>TRBD2|NA|TRBJ2-1|TRBV6-6
CASSQTSGSVNEQFF
TGTGCCAGCAGTCAGACTAGCGGGAGTGTCAATGAGCAGTTCTTC
>TRBD2|few|TRBJ2-5|TRBV6-5
CASTALAGWETQYF
TGTGCCAGCACGGCGCTAGCGGGATGGGAGACCCAGTACTTC
>NA|NA|TRBJ2-2|TRBV28
CASSFHPGTWDTGELFF
TGTGCCAGCAGCTTCCACCCAGGGACCTGGGACACCGGGGAGCTGTTTTTT
>NA|medium-sized|TRBJ2-2|TRBV28
CASSLLDTGELFF
TGTGCCAGCAGTTTATTGGACACCGGGGAGCTGTTTTTT
>NA|NA|TRBJ2-7|TRBV7-9
CASSLPTAYEQYF
TGTGCCAGCAGCTTACCGACAGCCTACGAGCAGTACTTC
>NA|NA|TRBJ1-1|TRBV27
CASSPSGTRNTEAFF
TGTGCCAGCAGTCCTTCCGGGACAAGGAACACTGAAGCTTTCTTT
>TRBD2|NA|TRBJ2-5|TRBV27
CASSLTSGGALGEETQYF
TGTGCCAGCAGTCTGACTAGCGGGGGGGCCTTAGGGGAGGAGACCCAGTACTTC
>NA|NA|TRBJ1-5|TRBV19
CASGGNGHF
TGTGCCAGCGGGGGCAATGGGCATTTT
>NA|NA|TRBJ2-1|TRBV14
CASSPGPGEQFF
TGTGCCAGCAGCCCAGGTCCTGGTGAGCAGTTCTTC
>TRBD2|NA|TRBJ2-7|TRBV2
CASSVPGRVSSGEQYF
TGTGCCAGCAGTGTGCCCGGACGCGTCTCTAGCGGCGAGCAGTACTTC
>TRBD1|once|TRBJ1-1|TRBV15
CATSRQFQGARDTEAFF
TGTGCCACCAGCAGACAATTTCAGGGGGCTAGGGACACTGAAGCTTTCTTT
>NA|NA|TRBJ1-3|TRBV9
CASRPGTGNTIYF
TGTGCCAGCAGGCCGGGAACCGGAAACACCATATATTTT
>NA|NA|TRBJ2-1|TRBV7-9
CASSLQDYVSEQFF
TGTGCCAGCAGCTTACAGGACTACGTCTCTGAGCAGTTCTTC
>NA|NA|TRBJ2-2|TRBV14
CASSRIGLAGRRTGELFF
TGTGCCAGCAGCCGAATCGGACTTGCGGGGCGGAGAACCGGGGAGCTGTTTTTT
>NA|NA|TRBJ2-7|TRBV11-2
CASSLAGHSYEQYF
TGTGCCAGCAGCTTAGCAGGACACTCCTACGAGCAGTACTTC
>NA|NA|TRBJ2-6|TRBV4-3
CASSQDRFSGANVLTF
TGCGCCAGCAGCCAAGATCGGTTCTCTGGGGCCAACGTCCTGACTTTC